One sample yielded the 8 T cell receptor beta chains listed below, sequenced in a study of cytomegalovirus exposure and HLA in healthy donors. Both 60 Vbeta primers and 13 Jbeta primers went into the PCR. Generated by immunoSEQ multiplex PCR, the TCRdb table keeps only in-frame clones and is missing some. The sample has some 110,000 clones, approximately 80% seen once. Sequencing was carried out using PBMCs. The receptors stem from a woman younger than 30 in good health and CMV-seropositive.

This clone was recorded a few times. V is TRBV10-3 and J is TRBJ1-2, with D perhaps matching TRBD1 (6 bases). Germline V CDR1 and CDR2: ENHRY, SYGVKD. Trimming took off 2 bases at V and 4 bases at J, with 11 bases between the two ends. The CDR3 covers 14 residues. The CDR3 coding sequence is TGTGCCATCAGTGAGGCACAGGGAATCTATGGCTACACCTTC. Its protein product is CAISEAQGIYGYTF.

The J gene is TRBJ2-3, the V gene TRBV18; D is perhaps TRBD2 (6 bases). Trimming left V 2 bases short and J 2 bases short, with 14 bases between. CDR1 is KGHSH, CDR2 LQKENI, per germline. The CDR3 extends over 16 amino acids. The CDR3 spells CASSPAGIRDTDTQYF. The CDR3 DNA reads as TGTGCCAGCTCACCAGCGGGGATTCGGGACACAGATACGCAGTATTTT.

The chain links TRBV9 to TRBJ2-7; 7 positions match TRBD1. The CDR3 runs 13 residues. Trimming removed 3 bases from V and 2 bases from J; junction bases left unmatched: 2. Germline assignment: CDR1 SGDLS and CDR2 YYNGEE. CDR3 region: CASSGQGAYEQYF. In nucleotides, the CDR3 is TGTGCCAGCAGCGGCCAGGGGGCCTACGAGCAGTACTTC.

The chain is built from TRBV9 and TRBJ1-2; tentative D call: TRBD1 (6 bases). CDR3 size: 18 residues. V dropped 4 bases and J dropped 1 base, with 23 bases sitting between them. Looked up from germline, CDR1 is SGDLS and CDR2 is YYNGEE. The CDR3 sequence: CASSSKNLNRDLNYGYTF. The CDR3 DNA reads as TGTGCCAGCAGCTCTAAGAACCTTAACAGGGATCTTAACTATGGCTACACCTTC.

The gene calls are TRBV5-3 and TRBJ1-5; D is perhaps TRBD1 (5 bases). TRBV5-3 is treated as an ORF (open reading frame) with a function not yet certain. Trimming removed 7 bases at V and 0 bases at J, with 11 bases between. The CDR3 is 14 amino acids. The CDR3 spells CARGWQGSNQPQHF. Written as DNA, the CDR3 is TGTGCCAGAGGCTGGCAGGGTAGCAATCAGCCCCAGCATTTT.

The V gene is TRBV2, the J gene TRBJ2-7, with a tentative D call TRBD2 (6 bases). CDR3 length: 14 residues. V lost 10 bases to trimming and J lost 3 bases, with 19 bases between them. Germline lookup yields CDR1 SNHLY and CDR2 FYNNEI. The CDR3 DNA is TGTGCCATTCACGCGGGGCCGAAGTACTACGAGCAGTACTTC. Its protein is CAIHAGPKYYEQYF.

The genes are TRBV2 and TRBJ1-2; tentative D call: TRBD1 (5 bases). V dropped 6 bases and J dropped 3 bases, with 8 bases sitting between them. The CDR3 is 12 amino acids. Looked up from germline, CDR1 is SNHLY and CDR2 is FYNNEI. The DNA for the CDR3 is TGTGCCAGCAGCGACAGCTACTATGGCTACACCTTC. Translation: CASSDSYYGYTF.

The chain is built from TRBV28 and TRBJ1-2; D gene unclear. V dropped 5 bases and J dropped 0 bases, with 10 bases sitting between them. The germline V gene encodes CDR1 MDHEN and CDR2 SYDVKM. The CDR3 extends over 14 amino acids. CDR3 bases: TGTGCCAGCAGTCGCTTCCGAGCTAACTATGGCTACACCTTC. It is translated as CASSRFRANYGYTF.